The 4 T cell receptor beta chains below were found in one sample sequenced in a study of T cells in Graves' hyperthyroidism and ophthalmopathy. Amplification yielded TCR beta CDR3 regions, with RNA transcripts as the source. When the TCR CDR3 underwent first-round RT-PCR, the HTBI primer set was used. Each CDR3 protein gets one entry after TCRdb re-called the multiplex PCR reads with MiXCR. The repertoire holds hundreds of thousands of distinct CDR3 sequences, with roughly 14% as singletons. The sample consisted of blood. The receptors here all came from a woman between 35 and 50 years old with Graves' ophthalmopathy.

This clonotype was detected ten times or more. This could be a read error, since a much larger clone is one nucleotide away. The rearrangement uses TRBV2 and TRBJ1-5; no clear D gene. Per germline, CDR1 SNHLY and CDR2 FYNNEI. There are 15 residues in the CDR3. This CDR3 is CASSLRNVGNQPRHF. CDR3 nucleotides: TGTGCCAGCAGTTTGAGGAACGTCGGCAATCAGCCCCGGCATTTT.

This clonotype was seen more than once but under ten times. V is TRBV19 and J is TRBJ2-7, with 12 nucleotides matching TRBD2. The CDR3 covers 17 residues. V lost 0 bases and J lost 4; bases outside the gene matches: 7. Germline assignment: CDR1 LNHDA and CDR2 SQIVND (reference sequence). Here the CDR3 reads CASSIDLATSGRYEQYF. CDR3 sequence (DNA): TGTGCCAGTAGTATAGATCTCGCAACTAGCGGGAGGTACGAGCAGTACTTC.

This clonotype was recorded many times. The gene calls are TRBV25-1 and TRBJ1-2; D uncertain. Germline CDR1 MGHDK, CDR2 SYGVNS. There are 13 residues in the CDR3. Deletions cut 5 bases from V and 7 bases from J, with 14 bases between. The CDR3 nucleotides are TGTGCCAGCAGTCCGGCGCGATATAGTGGCTACACCTTC. Translated, it gives CASSPARYSGYTF.

This clonotype was recorded at least ten times. The J gene is TRBJ2-7, the V gene TRBV4-1; 11 bases line up with TRBD2. Germline CDR1 is MGHRA and CDR2 is YSYEKL. The CDR3 is 16 residues long. V dropped 1 base and J dropped 3; count of bases not matched to a gene: 5. CDR3 region: CASSQVETSGVYEQYF. For the CDR3, the DNA is TGCGCCAGCAGCCAAGTTGAGACTAGCGGGGTCTACGAGCAGTACTTC.